This T cell receptor (beta chain) comes out of a study of blood T cell repertoires in COVID-19 (dated by TCRdb to 2019 to 2021). About the full investigation: The collaborator samples originated in the United States, Italy and Spain and spanned the acute and convalescent phases of COVID-19. The prospective study material was composed of cDNA or gDNA derived from T cells, B-cell-depleted T cells, or PBMCs. Deeply sampled blood TCRbeta repertoires from subjects exposed to, actively infected with, or recovered from COVID-19 were included in the dataset. The repertoires were made available in a free public database intended to serve as a resource for research on the immune response to SARS-CoV-2. The samples were drawn from the first 160 participants of the ongoing ImmuneRACE study and from 1,254 subjects provided by 6 global collaborators. Nearly every sample came with metadata listing a de-identified subject ID, COVID-19 status, age in years and sex. Where available, HLA class I and class II types were obtained from metadata supplied by the sample provider rather than from assay-based typing. Study-wide findings and limitations: How much clinical and demographic metadata was included differed by source and by participant, and the metadata was provided uncurated.

The CDR3 numbers 14 residues from cysteine through phenylalanine. Only the CDR3 part of the read is kept: 42 bases, read in frame from the first base. The junction shows trimming of 5 bases on V and 0 bases on J, plus 8 bases between the germline ends. For CDR1 and CDR2, the germline V gene (reference sequence) lists PRHDT and FYEKMQ. As to this clone: The target of this receptor is not known. No clone much larger than this one lies a single base away; base qualities are absent.

TCRbeta CDR3 regions were amplified from genomic DNA by means of the immunoSEQ Assay, a bias-controlled multiplex PCR. The authors' pipeline ran thus. The number of nucleated cells in each sample was estimated from the amplification of reference gene primers within the assay. Sequence reads were collapsed and filtered to measure the absolute abundance of every unique TCRbeta CDR3 rearrangement. For each sample, productive Simpson clonality was calculated as the square root of Simpson's diversity index across productive rearrangements. TCRdb took over this immuneACCESS table, retaining in-frame rearrangements with V and J assigned. Such tables are incomplete; in checked studies, under half of the missing clones stem from an unresolved V gene, and the remainder is unexplained. V, J and clone size derive from that table, while D and trimming were established from the DNA sequence. This sample lists 150,000 or so clones; 70% to 90% were detected once. The ten biggest clones cover around 4.6% of the sample.

The collaborating institutions used their own protocols to collect whole blood in K2EDTA tubes. Collaborator samples were shipped for TCRbeta analysis as frozen whole blood, isolated PBMCs, or DNA extracted from either sample type. The TCR comes from a human donor in a cohort sampled during active COVID-19. Sequenced input: peripheral blood. In this chain, TRBV13 is recombined with TRBJ1-3; no confident D gene assignment can be made. The nucleotides read TGTGCCAGCAGCGCCCACACCTCTGGAAACACCATATATTTT. It is translated as CASSAHTSGNTIYF. The reference TRBV13 and TRBJ1-3 proteins fill in what lies around the CDR3, so the full variable domain reads AAGVIQSPRHLIKEKRETATLKCYPIPRHDTVYWYQQGPGQDPQFLISFYEKMQSDKGSIPDRFSAQQFSDYHSELNMSSLELGDSALYFCASSAHTSGNTIYFGEGSWLTVV.